This T cell receptor beta chain comes out of a study of response to subunit inactivated influenza vaccine. Study-wide results and limits: Authors suggested each seasonal flu vaccination may recruit only limited numbers of new T cells.

This clonotype was counted many times. The antigen remains undetermined. With 2 bases clipped from V and 1 base from J, the junction kept 5 bases outside the gene matches. Germline loops: CDR1 SGHDT, CDR2 YYEEEE. The CDR3 length is 15 residues. A single record per CDR3 protein comes from TCRdb applying MiXCR to the RT-PCR reads. Of about 500,000 distinct CDR3 sequences listed, about 15% were seen once; the top ten hold less than 4%. The sequence was obtained from a man aged 50-75 years who received an inactivated influenza vaccine. This rearrangement joins TRBV5-6 to TRBJ2-5; TRBD2 matches at 7 bases. The material was CD4+ T cells sorted from PBMCs, obtained less than 30 months after vaccination. CDR3 sequence (DNA): TGTGCCAGCAGCTTCATGCGGGGGAGCCAAGAGACCCAGTACTTC. Its protein is CASSFMRGSQETQYF.